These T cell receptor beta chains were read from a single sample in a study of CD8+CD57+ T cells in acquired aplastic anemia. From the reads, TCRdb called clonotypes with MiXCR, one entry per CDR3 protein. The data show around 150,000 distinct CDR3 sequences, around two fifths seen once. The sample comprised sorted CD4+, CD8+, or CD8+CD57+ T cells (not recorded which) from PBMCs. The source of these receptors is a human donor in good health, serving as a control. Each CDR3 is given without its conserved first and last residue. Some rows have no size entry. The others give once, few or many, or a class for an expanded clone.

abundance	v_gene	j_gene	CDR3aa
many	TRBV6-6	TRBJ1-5	ASSWTVNSDQPQH
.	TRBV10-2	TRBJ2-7	ASSVGQGAVWCGGLQY
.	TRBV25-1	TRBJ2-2	ASRPTGVILNTGELF
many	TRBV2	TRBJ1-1	ASSYNGMGTEAF
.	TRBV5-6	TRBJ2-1	ASSFVTSGSGAYNEQF
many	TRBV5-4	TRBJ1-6	ASSLTGQGALISPLH
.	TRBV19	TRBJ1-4	ASSSPGSTEATNEKLF
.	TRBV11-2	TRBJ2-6	ASSHFSGSGANVLT
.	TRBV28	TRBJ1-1	ASITPGPIERQGTEAF
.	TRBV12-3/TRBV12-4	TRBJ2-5	ASRESGTGIQY
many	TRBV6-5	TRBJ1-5	ASSRDYQPQH
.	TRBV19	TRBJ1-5	ASSPTAFNQPQH
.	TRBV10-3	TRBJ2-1	AISDSGVGNEQF
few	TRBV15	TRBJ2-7	ATNPGQGLDEQY
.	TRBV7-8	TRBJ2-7	ASSLETGFYEQY
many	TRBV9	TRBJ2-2	ASSVGTSMITGELF
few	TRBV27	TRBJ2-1	ASSLDSIYPSF
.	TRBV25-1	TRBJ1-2	ASSADRQGASYGYT
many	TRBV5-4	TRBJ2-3	AGGRTSTDTQY
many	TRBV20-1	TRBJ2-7	SAIQGAYEQY
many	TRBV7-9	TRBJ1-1	ASSLPFTEAF
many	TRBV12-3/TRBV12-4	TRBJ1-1	ASSQNRIEAF
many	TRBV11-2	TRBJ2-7	ASSLVGGLIAGPLYEQY
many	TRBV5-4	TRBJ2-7	ASSLVPRWTSGILASYEQY
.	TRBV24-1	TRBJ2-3	ATSDWKRGDTQY
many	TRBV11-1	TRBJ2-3	ASSPPGLAGDTQY
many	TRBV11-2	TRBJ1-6	ASSLDRTSSPLH
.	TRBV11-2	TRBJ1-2	ASSLFLSVPGGYGYT
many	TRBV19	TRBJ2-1	ATRQRQEYNEQF
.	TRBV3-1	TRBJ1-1	ASSLGRRGVEAF
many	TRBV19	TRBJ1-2	ASNPTANYGYT
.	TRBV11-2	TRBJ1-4	ASSFSKGRRGEKLF
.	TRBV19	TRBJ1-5	ASSTIGQGGNQPQH
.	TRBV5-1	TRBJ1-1	ASSLLTGLDTEAF
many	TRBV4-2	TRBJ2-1	ASSLKREGLSEQF
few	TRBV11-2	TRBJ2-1	ASSLGPNSNEQF
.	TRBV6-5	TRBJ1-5	ASSYSTGFQPQH
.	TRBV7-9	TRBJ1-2	ASSWGQGDGYT
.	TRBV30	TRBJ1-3	AWGRFSGDTIY
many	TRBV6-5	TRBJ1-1	ASRRQGFGNTEAF
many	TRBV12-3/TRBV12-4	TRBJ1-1	ASTQFGQGANTEAF
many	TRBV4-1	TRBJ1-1	ASSQVRQNMNTEAF
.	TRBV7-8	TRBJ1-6	ASRRTDNSPLH
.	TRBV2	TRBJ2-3	ASRPATDTQY
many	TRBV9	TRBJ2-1	ASSGFSGSYNEQF
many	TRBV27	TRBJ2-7	ASSPLGQGSHEQY
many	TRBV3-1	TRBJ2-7	ASSQASALGEQY
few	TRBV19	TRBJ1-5	ASRSRAQQPQH
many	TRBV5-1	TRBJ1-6	ASSPGQKNSPLH
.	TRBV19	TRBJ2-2	ASRRTEPGELF
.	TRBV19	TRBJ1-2	ATASWAHSDYGYT
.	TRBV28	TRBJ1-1	ASMGVRGPEAF
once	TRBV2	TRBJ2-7	ASSDNRSSYEQY
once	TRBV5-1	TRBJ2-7	ASSLGGGAGSEQY
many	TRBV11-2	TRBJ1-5	ASSLTGFGNQPQH
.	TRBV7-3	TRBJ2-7	ASSLTGGDYEQY
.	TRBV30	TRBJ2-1	AWSVTLTEGQSSYNEQF
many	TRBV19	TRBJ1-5	ASSSMGSRNQPQH
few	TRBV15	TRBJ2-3	ATSRPGQSTDTQY
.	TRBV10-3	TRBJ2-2	AIAAQRNTGELF